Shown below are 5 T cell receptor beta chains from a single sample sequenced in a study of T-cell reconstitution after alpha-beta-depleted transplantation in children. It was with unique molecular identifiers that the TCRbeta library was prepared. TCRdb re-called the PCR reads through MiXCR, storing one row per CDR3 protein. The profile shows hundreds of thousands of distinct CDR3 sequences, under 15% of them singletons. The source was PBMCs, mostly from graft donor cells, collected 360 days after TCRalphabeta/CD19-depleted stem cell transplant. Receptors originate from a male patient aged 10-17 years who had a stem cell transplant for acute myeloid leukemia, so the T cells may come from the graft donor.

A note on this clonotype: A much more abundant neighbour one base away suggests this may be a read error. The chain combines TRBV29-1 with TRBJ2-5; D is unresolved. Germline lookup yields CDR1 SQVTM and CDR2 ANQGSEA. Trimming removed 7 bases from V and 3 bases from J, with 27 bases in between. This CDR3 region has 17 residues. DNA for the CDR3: TGCAGCGGCGCCTCCCTTTTGGGAATAGCTGTTGAAGAGACCCAGTACTTC. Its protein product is CSGASLLGIAVEETQYF.

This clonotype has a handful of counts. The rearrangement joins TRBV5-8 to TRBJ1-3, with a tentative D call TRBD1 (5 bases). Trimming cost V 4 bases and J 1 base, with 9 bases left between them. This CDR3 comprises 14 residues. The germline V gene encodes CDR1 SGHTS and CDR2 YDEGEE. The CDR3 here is CASSRGVSGNTIYF. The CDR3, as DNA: TGTGCCAGCAGCCGAGGGGTTTCTGGAAACACCATATATTTT.

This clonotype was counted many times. CDR3 nucleotide sequence: TGTGCCAGCAGCTTAGAAATGTCTAAGGAGACCCAGTACTTC. Encoded protein: CASSLEMSKETQYF. V is TRBV7-2 and J is TRBJ2-5; D ambiguous. The CDR3 consists of 14 residues. The germline V and J ends were trimmed by 1 base and 5 bases, with 11 bases remaining between them. Germline CDR1 SGHTA, CDR2 FQGNSA. Variable domain in full (rest from reference TRBV7-2 and TRBJ2-5): GAGVSQSPSNKVTEKGKDVELRCDPISGHTALYWYRQSLGQGLEFLIYFQGNSAPDKSGLPSDRFSAERTGGSVSTLTIQRTQQEDSAVYLCASSLEMSKETQYFGPGTRLLVL.

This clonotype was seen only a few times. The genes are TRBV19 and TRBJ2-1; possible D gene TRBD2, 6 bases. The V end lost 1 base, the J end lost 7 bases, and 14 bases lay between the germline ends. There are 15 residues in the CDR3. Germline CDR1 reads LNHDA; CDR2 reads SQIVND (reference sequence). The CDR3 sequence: CASSIAVMGRNEQFF. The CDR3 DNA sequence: TGTGCCAGTAGTATAGCAGTGATGGGGAGGAATGAGCAGTTCTTC.

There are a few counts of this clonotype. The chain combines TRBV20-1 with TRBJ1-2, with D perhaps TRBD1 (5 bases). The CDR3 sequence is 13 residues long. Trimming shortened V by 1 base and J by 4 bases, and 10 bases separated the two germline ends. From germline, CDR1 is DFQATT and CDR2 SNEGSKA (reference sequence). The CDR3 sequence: CSARASGGYGYTF. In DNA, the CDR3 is TGCAGTGCTAGAGCTTCGGGGGGCTATGGCTACACCTTC.